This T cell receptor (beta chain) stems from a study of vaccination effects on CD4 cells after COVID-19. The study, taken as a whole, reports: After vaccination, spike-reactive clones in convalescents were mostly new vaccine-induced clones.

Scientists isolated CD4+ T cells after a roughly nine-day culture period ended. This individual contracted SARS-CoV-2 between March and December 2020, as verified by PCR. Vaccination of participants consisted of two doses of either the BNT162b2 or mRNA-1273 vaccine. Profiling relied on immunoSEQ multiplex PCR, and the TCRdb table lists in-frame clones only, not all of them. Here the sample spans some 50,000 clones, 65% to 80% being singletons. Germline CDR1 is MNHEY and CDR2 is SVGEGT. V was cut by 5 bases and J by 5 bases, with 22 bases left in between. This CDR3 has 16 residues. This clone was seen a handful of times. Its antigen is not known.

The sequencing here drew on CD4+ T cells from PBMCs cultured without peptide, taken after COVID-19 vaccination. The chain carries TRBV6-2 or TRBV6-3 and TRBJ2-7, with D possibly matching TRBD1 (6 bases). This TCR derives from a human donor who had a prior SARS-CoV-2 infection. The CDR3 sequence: CASSPPHRDIRHEQYF. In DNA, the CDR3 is TGTGCCAGCAGTCCCCCCCACCGGGACATCCGCCACGAGCAGTACTTC.